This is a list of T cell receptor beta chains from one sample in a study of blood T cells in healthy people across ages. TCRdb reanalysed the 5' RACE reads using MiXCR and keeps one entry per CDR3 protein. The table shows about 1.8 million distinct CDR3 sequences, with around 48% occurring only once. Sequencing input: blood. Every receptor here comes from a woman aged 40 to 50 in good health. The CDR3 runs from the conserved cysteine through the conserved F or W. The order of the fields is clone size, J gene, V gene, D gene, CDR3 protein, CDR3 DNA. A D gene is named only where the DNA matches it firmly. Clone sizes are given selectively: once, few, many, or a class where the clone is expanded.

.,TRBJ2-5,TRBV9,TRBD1,CASSPRQGTGGETQYF,TGTGCCAGCAGCCCCCGGCAGGGGACAGGCGGAGAGACCCAGTACTTC
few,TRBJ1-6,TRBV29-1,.,CSDRPGQVYNSPLHF,TGCAGCGACCGTCCGGGACAAGTATATAATTCACCCCTCCACTTT
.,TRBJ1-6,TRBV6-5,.,CASSYPGGPLHF,TGTGCCAGCAGTTACCCGGGGGGACCCCTCCACTTT
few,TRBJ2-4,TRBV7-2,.,CASSPPRGNIQYF,TGTGCCAGCAGCCCCCCCCGAGGGAACATTCAGTACTTC
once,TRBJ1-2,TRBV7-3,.,CASILKGGPPPYGYTF,TGTGCCAGCATCTTAAAGGGGGGGCCACCCCCCTATGGCTACACCTTC
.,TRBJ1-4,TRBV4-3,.,CASSQDNNEKLFF,TGCGCCAGCAGTCAGGACAATAATGAAAAACTGTTTTTT
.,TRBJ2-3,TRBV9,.,CASSVPQRPTDTQYF,TGTGCCAGCAGCGTCCCCCAGAGACCCACAGATACGCAGTATTTT
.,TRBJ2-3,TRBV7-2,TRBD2,CASSLSSGVSTDTQYF,TGTGCCAGCAGCTTGAGTAGCGGGGTGAGCACAGATACGCAGTATTTT
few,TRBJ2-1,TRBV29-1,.,CSVQRGGYEQFF,TGCAGCGTCCAAAGAGGGGGGTATGAGCAGTTCTTC
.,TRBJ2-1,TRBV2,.,CASSEGQGTTRNEQFF,TGTGCCAGCAGTGAAGGGCAGGGAACGACTCGCAATGAGCAGTTCTTC
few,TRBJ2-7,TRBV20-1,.,CSAYIERGFIYEQYF,TGCAGTGCGTACATCGAGAGGGGGTTTATTTACGAGCAGTACTTC
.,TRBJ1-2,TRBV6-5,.,CASSYSMAGDYGYTF,TGTGCCAGCAGTTACTCGATGGCAGGAGACTATGGCTACACCTTC
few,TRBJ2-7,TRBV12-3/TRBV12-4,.,CASSRFGGGAGYEQYF,TGTGCCAGCAGTCGTTTCGGAGGGGGCGCGGGCTACGAGCAGTACTTC
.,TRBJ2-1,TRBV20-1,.,CSASKDSQYNEQFF,TGCAGTGCTTCCAAGGACAGCCAATACAATGAGCAGTTCTTC
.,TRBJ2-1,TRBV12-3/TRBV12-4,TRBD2,CASSPLWGAGGSNEQFF,TGTGCCAGCAGTCCTCTTTGGGGAGCGGGGGGGAGTAATGAGCAGTTCTTC
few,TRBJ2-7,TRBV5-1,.,CASSPIMASDEQYF,TGCGCCAGCAGCCCTATCATGGCATCCGACGAGCAGTACTTC
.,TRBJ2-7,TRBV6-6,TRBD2,CASGYGLAETYEQYF,TGTGCCAGCGGCTACGGACTAGCGGAAACCTACGAGCAGTACTTC
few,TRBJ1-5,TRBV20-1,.,CSADRSGVLVQPQHF,TGCAGTGCGGATAGGAGTGGGGTTTTGGTTCAGCCCCAGCATTTT
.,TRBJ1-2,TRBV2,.,CASSRRDISNYGYTF,TGTGCCAGCAGTAGACGGGACATTTCTAACTATGGCTACACCTTC
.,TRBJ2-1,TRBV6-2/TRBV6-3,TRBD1,CASSLRDRTYNEQFF,TGTGCCAGTAGCCTACGGGACAGGACATACAATGAGCAGTTCTTC
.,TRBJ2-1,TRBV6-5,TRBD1,CASSLGTGGPYEQFF,TGTGCCAGCAGCCTAGGTACAGGGGGCCCCTATGAGCAGTTCTTC
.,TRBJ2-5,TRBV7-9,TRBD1,CASSLSSKNRGETQYF,TGTGCCAGCAGCTTAAGCTCAAAAAACAGGGGAGAGACCCAGTACTTC
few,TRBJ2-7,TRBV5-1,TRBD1,CASSLESGTGSYEQYF,TGCGCCAGCAGCTTGGAGTCCGGGACAGGTTCCTACGAGCAGTACTTC
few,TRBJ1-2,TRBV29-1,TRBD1,CSVEDKWREGAYGYTF,TGCAGCGTTGAAGATAAATGGCGAGAGGGGGCCTATGGCTACACCTTC
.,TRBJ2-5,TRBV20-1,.,CSALRVRETQYF,TGCAGTGCTCTGCGGGTCCGAGAGACCCAGTACTTC
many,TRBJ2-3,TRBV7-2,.,CASSLSVGTDTQYF,TGTGCCAGCAGCTTATCTGTGGGCACAGATACGCAGTATTTT
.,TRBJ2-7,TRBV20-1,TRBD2,CSARGTRMRYEQYF,TGCAGTGCCCGAGGGACTAGGATGAGATACGAGCAGTACTTC
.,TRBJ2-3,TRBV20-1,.,CSASVLQSTDTQYF,TGCAGTGCTAGTGTTCTACAGAGCACAGATACGCAGTATTTT
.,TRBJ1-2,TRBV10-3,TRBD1,CAISASDRVNYGYTF,TGTGCCATCAGTGCCTCGGACAGGGTGAACTATGGCTACACCTTC
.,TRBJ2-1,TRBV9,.,CASSVEGSHDEQFF,TGTGCCAGCAGCGTAGAAGGGTCCCACGATGAGCAGTTCTTC
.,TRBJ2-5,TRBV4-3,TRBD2,CASSQDLLAGGPSNEQYF,TGCGCCAGCAGCCAAGACCTACTAGCGGGGGGGCCAAGCAATGAGCAGTACTTC
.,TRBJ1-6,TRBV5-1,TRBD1,CASSLEGQANSPLHF,TGCGCCAGCAGCTTGGAGGGACAGGCTAATTCACCCCTCCACTTT
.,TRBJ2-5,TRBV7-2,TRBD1,CASSYRQGMQETQYF,TGTGCCAGCAGCTATCGACAGGGTATGCAAGAGACCCAGTACTTC
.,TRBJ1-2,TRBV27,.,CASRKGGGYTF,TGTGCCAGCAGGAAGGGAGGTGGCTACACCTTC
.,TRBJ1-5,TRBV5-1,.,CASSLTPEQPQHF,TGCGCCAGCAGCTTAACTCCGGAGCAGCCCCAGCATTTT
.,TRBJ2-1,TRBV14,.,CASSQWGNYNEQFF,TGTGCCAGCAGCCAATGGGGCAATTACAATGAGCAGTTCTTC
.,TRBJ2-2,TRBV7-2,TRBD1,CASSLRGTGSTGELFF,TGTGCCAGCAGCTTGAGGGGGACAGGAAGCACCGGGGAGCTGTTTTTT
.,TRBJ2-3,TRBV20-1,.,CSASKGRLTDTQYF,TGCAGTGCTAGTAAGGGGCGGTTAACCGATACGCAGTATTTT